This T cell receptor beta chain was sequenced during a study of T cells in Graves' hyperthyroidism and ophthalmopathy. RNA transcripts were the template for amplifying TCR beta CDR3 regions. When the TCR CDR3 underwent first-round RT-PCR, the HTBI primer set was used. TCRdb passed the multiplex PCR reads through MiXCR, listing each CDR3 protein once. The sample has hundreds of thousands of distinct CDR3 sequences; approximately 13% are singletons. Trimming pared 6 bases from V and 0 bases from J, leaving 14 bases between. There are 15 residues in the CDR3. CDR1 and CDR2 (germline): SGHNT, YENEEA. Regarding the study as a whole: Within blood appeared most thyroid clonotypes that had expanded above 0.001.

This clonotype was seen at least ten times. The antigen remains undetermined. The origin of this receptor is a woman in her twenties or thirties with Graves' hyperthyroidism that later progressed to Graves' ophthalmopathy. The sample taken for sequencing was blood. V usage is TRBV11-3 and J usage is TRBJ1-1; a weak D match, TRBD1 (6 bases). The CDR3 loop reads CASRPTTGMNTEAFF. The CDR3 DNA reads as TGTGCCAGCAGACCTACTACAGGGATGAACACTGAAGCTTTCTTT.